This is a list of T cell receptor beta chains from one sample in a study of chemoradiotherapy in HPV16-positive cancers. Here immunoSEQ multiplex PCR was the method, and the copy in TCRdb shows in-frame clones only, minus some. This table holds just over 15,000 clones, roughly 80% found once. Sample collection occurred from a patient who underwent chemoradiotherapy. The origin of the receptors is a human donor with HPV-associated anogenital cancer. The CDR3 runs from the conserved cysteine through the conserved F or W. Each record gives: D gene, V gene, J gene, clone size, CDR3 DNA, CDR3 protein. A D gene is named only where the DNA matches it firmly. The size entry is marked missing in some rows and otherwise reads once, few, many or a size class.

D: -
V: TRBV5-5
J: TRBJ1-3
size: -
DNA: TGTGCCAGTTACAGGGAATCCTCGGGAAACACCATATATTTT
CDR3: CASYRESSGNTIYF

D: TRBD1
V: TRBV19
J: TRBJ1-1
size: -
DNA: TGTGCCAGTAGCGCCGACAGGGAAGCTGAAGCTTTCTTT
CDR3: CASSADREAEAFF

D: -
V: TRBV2
J: TRBJ2-3
size: once
DNA: TGTGCCAGCAGTGTAGGCTCTCTAGGTACAGATACGCAGTATTTT
CDR3: CASSVGSLGTDTQYF

D: TRBD1
V: TRBV13
J: TRBJ1-3
size: -
DNA: TGTGCCAGCAGCCCCTCAGGGGGTATCTTTGGAAACACCATATATTTT
CDR3: CASSPSGGIFGNTIYF

D: -
V: TRBV18
J: TRBJ2-2
size: -
DNA: TGTGCCAGCTCACCACCGGTGGGCCGATACACCGGGGAGCTGTTTTTT
CDR3: CASSPPVGRYTGELFF

D: -
V: TRBV6-5
J: TRBJ2-1
size: -
DNA: TGTGCCAGCAGCCCCCTGAGCAGGCGCCTCAATGAGCAGTTCTTC
CDR3: CASSPLSRRLNEQFF

D: -
V: TRBV15
J: TRBJ1-5
size: -
DNA: TGTGCCACCTCGTTGGTGAGCAATCAGCCCCAGCATTTT
CDR3: CATSLVSNQPQHF

D: -
V: TRBV28
J: TRBJ2-1
size: -
DNA: TGTGCCAGCTCAGTGGTAGGGCGAGAGCAGTTCTTC
CDR3: CASSVVGREQFF

D: TRBD2
V: TRBV29-1
J: TRBJ2-3
size: few
DNA: TGCAGCGTTGCCAGCGGGGGCCCCACAGATACGCAGTATTTT
CDR3: CSVASGGPTDTQYF

D: TRBD1
V: TRBV4-1
J: TRBJ1-3
size: -
DNA: TGCGCCAGCAGCCCTCATCGGGACAGGGCCCTCTCTGGAAACACCATATATTTT
CDR3: CASSPHRDRALSGNTIYF

D: -
V: TRBV6-6
J: TRBJ1-2
size: -
DNA: TGTGCCAGCAGTGGGGCGGGGAAGGATGGCTACACCTTC
CDR3: CASSGAGKDGYTF

D: TRBD1
V: TRBV7-2
J: TRBJ1-5
size: few
DNA: TGTGCCAGCAGCTTCAGGGGACAGCAGCCCCAGCATTTT
CDR3: CASSFRGQQPQHF